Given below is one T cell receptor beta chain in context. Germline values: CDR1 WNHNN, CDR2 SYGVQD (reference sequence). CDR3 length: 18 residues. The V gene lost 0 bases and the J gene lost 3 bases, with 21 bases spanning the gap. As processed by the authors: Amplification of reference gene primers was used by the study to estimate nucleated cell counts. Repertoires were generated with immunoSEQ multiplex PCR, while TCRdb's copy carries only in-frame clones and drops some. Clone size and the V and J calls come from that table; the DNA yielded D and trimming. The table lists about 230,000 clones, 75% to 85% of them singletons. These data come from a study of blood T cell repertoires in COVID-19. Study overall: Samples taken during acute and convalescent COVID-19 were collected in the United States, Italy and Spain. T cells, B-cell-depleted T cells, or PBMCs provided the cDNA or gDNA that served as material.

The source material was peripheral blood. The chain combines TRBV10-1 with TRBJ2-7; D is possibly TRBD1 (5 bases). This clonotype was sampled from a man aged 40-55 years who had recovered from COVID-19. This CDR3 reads CASSESQFSDKRIYEQYF. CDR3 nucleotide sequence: TGCGCCAGCAGTGAGTCGCAATTCTCGGACAAGAGGATCTACGAGCAGTACTTC.